The 4 T cell receptor beta chains given below trace back to one sample, sequenced in a study of T cell responses to AZD1222 COVID-19 vaccine. The protocol was immunoSEQ multiplex PCR, while the TCRdb copy is restricted to in-frame clones and leaves out a portion. Of approximately 120,000 clones listed, about 88% were seen once; the top ten hold roughly 4.4%. Sequences were derived from peripheral blood, sampled on day 0 of AZD1222 vaccination. These receptor sequences come from an adult in good health.

This clone was seen a single time. The chain employs TRBV29-1 and TRBJ1-2; possible D gene TRBD1, 6 bases. V lost 2 bases and J lost 12, with 13 bases in between. The CDR3 spans 11 residues. Per the germline V gene, CDR1 is SQVTM and CDR2 is ANQGSEA. In DNA, the CDR3 is TGCAGCGTTGAACTACAGGGCATCGACACCTTC. This translates into CSVELQGIDTF. The variable domain in full, with the rest retrieved from reference TRBV29-1 and TRBJ1-2, is SAVISQKPSRDICQRGTSLTIQCQVDSQVTMMFWYRQQPGQSLTLIATANQGSEATYESGFVIDKFPISRPNLTFSTLTVSNMSPEDSSIYLCSVELQGIDTFGSGTRLTVV.

This clone was detected once. The rearrangement joins TRBV12-3 or TRBV12-4 to TRBJ1-1; no definite D call. The CDR3 loop spans 12 amino acids. V was trimmed by 6 bases and J by 10 bases, leaving 15 bases between them. The CDR3 protein is CASSPGPRGAFF. The CDR3 DNA sequence: TGTGCCAGCAGCCCTGGGCCGAGAGGAGCTTTCTTT.

This clone has just one count. The chain employs TRBV9 and TRBJ2-7, with 9 positions matching TRBD2. CDR1 is SGDLS, CDR2 YYNGEE, per germline. The CDR3 has 17 amino acids. The ends lost 0 bases at V and 4 bases at J; junction bases unmatched: 11. The CDR3 spells CASSVGPDSGSSYEQYF. The CDR3 DNA reads TGTGCCAGCAGCGTAGGCCCGGATAGCGGGAGTAGTTACGAGCAGTACTTC.

The J gene is TRBJ1-6, the V gene TRBV6-2 or TRBV6-3, with TRBD1 matching over 10 bases. The trim removed 5 bases at V and 7 bases at J, leaving 14 bases unmatched. The V gene's germline CDR1 is MNHEY and CDR2 SVGEGT. The CDR3 consists of 18 residues. In nucleotides, the CDR3 is TGTGCCAGCAGTCGGACCGGGACAGGGGCCTCCGGCAATTCACCCCTCCACTTT. Its translation is CASSRTGTGASGNSPLHF.